Listed here is a single TCR beta chain. The target antigen is unknown. The data derive from a study of cytomegalovirus exposure and HLA in healthy donors. This CDR3 region has 14 residues. V lost 5 bases, J lost 4 bases, and 4 bases stayed unmatched. Germline loops: CDR1 MNHEY, CDR2 SMNVEV (reference sequence). Regarding the study as a whole: Highly shared sequence variants in one cluster were likely a sequencing artifact. A later analysis found that most CMV-associated TCR beta chains appeared HLA-restricted. Many donors carried some public TCRs, although rarity characterized most TCR sequences.

Primers included in the PCR were 60 Vbeta and 13 Jbeta primers. Sequencing used immunoSEQ multiplex PCR; TCRdb keeps in-frame clones, though not all of them. The sample yields hundreds of thousands of clones, roughly 80% seen once. The sequencing input was PBMCs. This sequence joins TRBV27 and TRBJ1-2; 10 bases map to TRBD1. The origin of this receptor is a girl aged 2-9 years in good health and CMV-seronegative. DNA for the CDR3: TGTGCCAGCAGTGGGACAGGGGAGGGCTATGGCTACACCTTC. It translates to CASSGTGEGYGYTF.